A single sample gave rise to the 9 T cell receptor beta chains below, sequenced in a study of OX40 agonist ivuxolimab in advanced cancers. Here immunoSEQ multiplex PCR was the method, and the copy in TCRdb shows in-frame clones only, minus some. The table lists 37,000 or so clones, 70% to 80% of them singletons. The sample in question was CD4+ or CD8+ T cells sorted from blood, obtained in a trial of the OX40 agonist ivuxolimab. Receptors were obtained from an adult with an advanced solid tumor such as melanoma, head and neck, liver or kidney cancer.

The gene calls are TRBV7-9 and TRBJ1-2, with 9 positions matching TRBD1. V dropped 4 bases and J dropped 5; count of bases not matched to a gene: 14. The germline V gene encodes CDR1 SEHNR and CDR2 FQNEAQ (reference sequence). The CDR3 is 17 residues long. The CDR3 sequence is CASSSAGQGHVWYGYTF. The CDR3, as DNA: TGTGCCAGCAGCTCAGCGGGACAGGGACATGTGTGGTATGGCTACACCTTC.

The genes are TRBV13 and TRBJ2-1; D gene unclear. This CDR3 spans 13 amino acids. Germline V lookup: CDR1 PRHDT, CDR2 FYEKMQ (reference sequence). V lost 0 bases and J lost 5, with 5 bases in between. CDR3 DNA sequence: TGTGCCAGCAGCTTAGGCGCGGACAATGAGCAGTTCTTC. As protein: CASSLGADNEQFF.

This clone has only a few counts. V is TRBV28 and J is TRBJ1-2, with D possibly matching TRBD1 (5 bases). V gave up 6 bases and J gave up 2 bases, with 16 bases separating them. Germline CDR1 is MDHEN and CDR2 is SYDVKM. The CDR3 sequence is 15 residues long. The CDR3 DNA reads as TGTGCCAGCAGCGGGGGACGGATTGCCAACTATGGCTACACCTTC. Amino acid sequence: CASSGGRIANYGYTF.

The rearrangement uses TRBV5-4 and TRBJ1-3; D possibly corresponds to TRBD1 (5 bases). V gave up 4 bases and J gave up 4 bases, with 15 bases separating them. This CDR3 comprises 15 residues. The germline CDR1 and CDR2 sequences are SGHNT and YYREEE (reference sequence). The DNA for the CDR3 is TGTGCCAGCAGCCAACTAGGAGGGGCGGGAAACACCATATATTTT. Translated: CASSQLGGAGNTIYF.

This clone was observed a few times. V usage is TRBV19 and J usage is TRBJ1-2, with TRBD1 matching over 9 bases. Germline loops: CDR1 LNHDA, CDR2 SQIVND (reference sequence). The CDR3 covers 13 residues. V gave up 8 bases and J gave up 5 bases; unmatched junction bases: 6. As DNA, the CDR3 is TGTGCCAGTCTACAGGGGGCTGGTTATGGCTACACCTTC. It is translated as CASLQGAGYGYTF.

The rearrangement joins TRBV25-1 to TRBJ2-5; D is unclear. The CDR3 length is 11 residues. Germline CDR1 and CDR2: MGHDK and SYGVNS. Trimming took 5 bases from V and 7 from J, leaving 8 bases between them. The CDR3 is CASSLITTQYF. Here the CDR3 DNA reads TGTGCCAGCAGTTTAATTACGACCCAGTACTTC.

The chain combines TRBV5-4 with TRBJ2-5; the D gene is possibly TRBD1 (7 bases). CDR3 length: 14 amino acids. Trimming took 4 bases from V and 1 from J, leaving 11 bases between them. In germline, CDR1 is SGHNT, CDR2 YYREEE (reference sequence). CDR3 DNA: TGTGCCAGCAGCGGGGGGACAGTCCAAGAGACCCAGTACTTC. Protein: CASSGGTVQETQYF.

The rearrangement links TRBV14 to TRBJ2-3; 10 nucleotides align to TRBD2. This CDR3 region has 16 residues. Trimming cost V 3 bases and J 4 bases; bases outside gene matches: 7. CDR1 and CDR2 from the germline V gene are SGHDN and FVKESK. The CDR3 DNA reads TGTGCCAGCAGCCACCCCTCGGGACTAGCGCCAGATACGCAGTATTTT. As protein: CASSHPSGLAPDTQYF.

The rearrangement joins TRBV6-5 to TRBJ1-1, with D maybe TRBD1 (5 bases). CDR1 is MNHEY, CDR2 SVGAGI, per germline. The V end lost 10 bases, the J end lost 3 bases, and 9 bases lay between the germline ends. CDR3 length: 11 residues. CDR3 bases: TGTGCCACAAGGGGCTACACTGAAGCTTTCTTT. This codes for CATRGYTEAFF.